This is a list of T cell receptor beta chains from one sample in a study of cytomegalovirus exposure and HLA in healthy donors. Generated by immunoSEQ multiplex PCR, the TCRdb table keeps only in-frame clones and is missing some. The table has approximately 100,000 clones, about 76% seen once. Sequencing used PBMCs. Receptors were obtained from a human donor in good health. Each CDR3 is given with its conserved first and last residue. A D gene is named only where the DNA matches it firmly. Only part of the rows carry a size: once, few, many, or a class if the clone is expanded.

clone size: -; J gene: TRBJ1-1; CDR3 length: 14; V gene: TRBV5-1; D gene: TRBD1; CDR3 protein: CASSVSSGGTEAFF; CDR3 DNA: TGCGCCAGCAGCGTCTCTTCAGGGGGCACTGAAGCTTTCTTT
clone size: -; J gene: TRBJ2-2; CDR3 length: 14; V gene: TRBV30; D gene: TRBD2; CDR3 protein: CAWSVLAGEGELFF; CDR3 DNA: TGTGCCTGGAGCGTTCTAGCGGGAGAAGGGGAGCTGTTTTTT
clone size: few; J gene: TRBJ1-2; CDR3 length: 12; V gene: TRBV18; D gene: -; CDR3 protein: CASSPDSYGYTF; CDR3 DNA: TGTGCCAGCTCACCGGACAGTTATGGCTACACCTTC
clone size: -; J gene: TRBJ2-5; CDR3 length: 17; V gene: TRBV7-9; D gene: -; CDR3 protein: CASSLASLAEHQETQYF; CDR3 DNA: TGTGCCAGCAGCTTAGCCAGTCTAGCCGAACACCAAGAGACCCAGTACTTC
clone size: medium-sized; J gene: TRBJ2-3; CDR3 length: 16; V gene: TRBV7-9; D gene: TRBD2; CDR3 protein: CASSRTSGGSRDTQYF; CDR3 DNA: TGTGCCAGCAGCCGGACTAGCGGGGGGTCCCGAGATACGCAGTATTTT
clone size: few; J gene: TRBJ2-5; CDR3 length: 13; V gene: TRBV18; D gene: TRBD1; CDR3 protein: CASSPGQGETQYF; CDR3 DNA: TGTGCCAGCTCCCCAGGACAGGGAGAGACCCAGTACTTC
clone size: once; J gene: TRBJ2-3; CDR3 length: 16; V gene: TRBV6-1; D gene: TRBD2; CDR3 protein: CASRERTSSVPDTQYF; CDR3 DNA: TGTGCCAGCAGGGAAAGGACTAGCTCAGTCCCAGATACGCAGTATTTT
clone size: -; J gene: TRBJ2-3; CDR3 length: 16; V gene: TRBV5-6; D gene: -; CDR3 protein: CASSSTGTPGADTQYF; CDR3 DNA: TGTGCCAGCAGCTCCACCGGGACTCCCGGCGCTGATACGCAGTATTTT
clone size: -; J gene: TRBJ2-6; CDR3 length: 14; V gene: TRBV6-1; D gene: TRBD2; CDR3 protein: CASRGGTGANVLTF; CDR3 DNA: TGTGCCAGCCGGGGGGGTACTGGGGCCAACGTCCTGACTTTC
clone size: -; J gene: TRBJ1-1; CDR3 length: 15; V gene: TRBV7-9; D gene: TRBD1; CDR3 protein: CASSLGDRSATEAFF; CDR3 DNA: TGTGCCAGCAGCTTAGGGGACAGGAGCGCCACTGAAGCTTTCTTT
clone size: -; J gene: TRBJ2-6; CDR3 length: 15; V gene: TRBV25-1; D gene: -; CDR3 protein: CASTRGGSGANVLTF; CDR3 DNA: TGTGCCAGCACTCGGGGTGGCTCTGGGGCCAACGTCCTGACTTTC
clone size: -; J gene: TRBJ2-2; CDR3 length: 16; V gene: TRBV15; D gene: TRBD2; CDR3 protein: CATGREGLAASGELFF; CDR3 DNA: TGTGCCACCGGCAGAGAAGGTCTAGCGGCCTCCGGGGAGCTGTTTTTT
clone size: -; J gene: TRBJ2-1; CDR3 length: 13; V gene: TRBV5-5; D gene: -; CDR3 protein: CASSSGSRDEQFF; CDR3 DNA: TGTGCCAGCAGCTCCGGGTCCCGGGATGAGCAGTTCTTC
clone size: -; J gene: TRBJ2-1; CDR3 length: 16; V gene: TRBV5-1; D gene: TRBD2; CDR3 protein: CASSLDGRATINEQFF; CDR3 DNA: TGCGCCAGCAGCTTGGACGGGAGGGCCACCATCAATGAGCAGTTCTTC
clone size: few; J gene: TRBJ1-1; CDR3 length: 13; V gene: TRBV27; D gene: -; CDR3 protein: CASTPGGGGQAFF; CDR3 DNA: TGTGCCAGCACCCCCGGAGGGGGGGGGCAGGCTTTCTTT
clone size: few; J gene: TRBJ2-7; CDR3 length: 14; V gene: TRBV7-2; D gene: -; CDR3 protein: CASSPGSQGYEQYF; CDR3 DNA: TGTGCCAGCAGCCCCGGGTCGCAGGGGTACGAGCAGTACTTC
clone size: once; J gene: TRBJ2-7; CDR3 length: 16; V gene: TRBV19; D gene: -; CDR3 protein: CASSIGGAGSSYEQYF; CDR3 DNA: TGTGCCAGTAGTATAGGTGGGGCGGGAAGCTCCTACGAGCAGTACTTC
clone size: once; J gene: TRBJ2-7; CDR3 length: 13; V gene: TRBV6-1; D gene: -; CDR3 protein: CASSVTWAYEQYF; CDR3 DNA: TGTGCCAGCAGTGTGACATGGGCCTACGAGCAGTACTTC
clone size: -; J gene: TRBJ2-7; CDR3 length: 15; V gene: TRBV6-5; D gene: -; CDR3 protein: CASSYSRGSNYEQYF; CDR3 DNA: TGTGCCAGCAGTTACTCCCGCGGGTCCAACTACGAGCAGTACTTC
clone size: many; J gene: TRBJ1-3; CDR3 length: 15; V gene: TRBV7-9; D gene: -; CDR3 protein: CASSLGQTVLNTIYF; CDR3 DNA: TGTGCCAGCAGCTTAGGACAGACCGTCCTGAACACCATATATTTT
clone size: -; J gene: TRBJ1-6; CDR3 length: 16; V gene: TRBV15; D gene: -; CDR3 protein: CATSRDPAGTYSPLHF; CDR3 DNA: TGTGCCACCAGCAGAGACCCCGCAGGGACTTATTCACCCCTCCACTTT
clone size: medium-sized; J gene: TRBJ1-1; CDR3 length: 14; V gene: TRBV21-1; D gene: -; CDR3 protein: CASSKVRGNTEAFF; CDR3 DNA: TGTGCCAGCAGCAAAGTGCGGGGAAACACTGAAGCTTTCTTT
clone size: -; J gene: TRBJ2-7; CDR3 length: 12; V gene: TRBV6-1; D gene: -; CDR3 protein: CASSEDRRQGNF; CDR3 DNA: TGTGCCAGCAGTGAAGACCGAAGGCAGGGAAACTTC
clone size: -; J gene: TRBJ2-2; CDR3 length: 14; V gene: TRBV19; D gene: -; CDR3 protein: CASSIDAGTGELFF; CDR3 DNA: TGTGCCAGTAGTATAGATGCAGGGACCGGGGAGCTGTTTTTT
clone size: -; J gene: TRBJ2-1; CDR3 length: 14; V gene: TRBV10-3; D gene: TRBD2; CDR3 protein: CAISAGTSGDEQFF; CDR3 DNA: TGTGCCATCAGTGCCGGGACTAGTGGCGATGAGCAGTTCTTC
clone size: -; J gene: TRBJ1-2; CDR3 length: 13; V gene: TRBV30; D gene: -; CDR3 protein: CAWSGRTVYGYTF; CDR3 DNA: TGTGCCTGGAGTGGCCGGACAGTCTATGGCTACACCTTC
clone size: -; J gene: TRBJ1-5; CDR3 length: 14; V gene: TRBV2; D gene: TRBD1; CDR3 protein: CASAPGRGTQPQHF; CDR3 DNA: TGTGCCAGCGCCCCGGGCAGGGGGACTCAGCCCCAGCATTTT
clone size: -; J gene: TRBJ1-2; CDR3 length: 14; V gene: TRBV7-2; D gene: TRBD1; CDR3 protein: CASSYGQGVLGYTF; CDR3 DNA: TGTGCCAGCAGCTACGGGCAGGGGGTGTTGGGCTACACCTTC
clone size: -; J gene: TRBJ1-2; CDR3 length: 15; V gene: TRBV14; D gene: TRBD1; CDR3 protein: CASSQTGASNYGYTF; CDR3 DNA: TGTGCCAGCAGCCAAACAGGGGCGTCTAACTATGGCTACACCTTC
clone size: -; J gene: TRBJ1-1; CDR3 length: 14; V gene: TRBV5-1; D gene: -; CDR3 protein: CASSSQGRGTEAFF; CDR3 DNA: TGCGCCAGCAGCTCACAGGGTAGAGGAACTGAAGCTTTCTTT
clone size: -; J gene: TRBJ2-1; CDR3 length: 14; V gene: TRBV5-5; D gene: -; CDR3 protein: CASSDGPGRNEQFF; CDR3 DNA: TGTGCCAGCAGCGACGGTCCAGGTAGGAATGAGCAGTTCTTC